The 8 T cell receptor beta chains listed next were all sequenced from one sample in a study of cytomegalovirus exposure and HLA in healthy donors. Primers for the PCR totalled 60 Vbeta and 13 Jbeta. Here immunoSEQ multiplex PCR was the method, and the copy in TCRdb shows in-frame clones only, minus some. The sample records roughly 130,000 clones, 74% being singletons. Material: PBMCs. These receptors all stem from a woman in her forties or fifties in good health and CMV-seropositive.

This clone appeared a few times. The chain has TRBV6-6 and TRBJ2-1; 7 positions match TRBD2. The CDR3 runs 15 residues. Germline V gene sequence: CDR1 MNHNY, CDR2 SVGAGI (reference sequence). V shed 7 bases and J 5 bases; nucleotides not matched to a gene: 11. In DNA form, the CDR3 reads TGTGCCAGCAATTCCCCACGGGGGGAAGACAATGAGCAGTTCTTC. It specifies CASNSPRGEDNEQFF.

This clone was counted between two and nine times. The chain combines TRBV5-1 with TRBJ1-2; 7 nucleotides agree with TRBD1. The CDR3 has 14 amino acids. CDR1 and CDR2 from the germline V gene are SGHRS and YFSETQ. The junction had 5 bases not matched to a gene; V was cut back by 3 bases and J by 3 bases. The CDR3 region is CASSSGQPYYGYTF. The CDR3 coding sequence is TGCGCCAGCAGCTCGGGACAGCCCTACTATGGCTACACCTTC.

This clone was detected a few times. The sample contains more than one DNA sequence encoding this CDR3. V and J are TRBV27 and TRBJ2-5; D is perhaps TRBD1 (5 bases). This CDR3 has 14 amino acids. CDR1 is MNHEY, CDR2 SMNVEV, per germline (reference sequence). V was shortened by 2 bases and J by 4 bases, with 11 bases between the two germline ends. The DNA for the CDR3 is TGTGCCAGCAGTTTACTAGGGGTCGGAGAGACCCAGTACTTC. Translating gives CASSLLGVGETQYF.

The V gene is TRBV29-1, the J gene TRBJ2-1; possible D gene TRBD1, 6 bases. Trimming left V 1 base short and J 5 bases short, with 15 bases between. The CDR3 runs to 15 residues. Germline-derived CDR1 and CDR2 are SQVTM and ANQGSEA. The CDR3 region is CSVEAPGAGDNEQFF. CDR3 nucleotides: TGCAGCGTTGAAGCCCCTGGGGCAGGGGACAATGAGCAGTTCTTC.

The genes are TRBV14 and TRBJ2-3; no clear D. This CDR3 comprises 18 residues. Germline-derived CDR1 and CDR2 are SGHDN and FVKESK. The V end lost 2 bases, the J end lost 1 base, and 19 bases lay between the germline ends. CDR3 loop: CASSQQSTSGSRTDTQYF. DNA of the CDR3: TGTGCCAGCAGCCAACAAAGTACCTCCGGTTCTCGCACAGATACGCAGTATTTT.

The chain combines TRBV6-5 with TRBJ1-5, with 7 positions matching TRBD1. The J segment lost 9 bases and the V segment lost 4 bases, leaving 3 bases of the junction unmatched. There are 12 residues in the CDR3. The germline CDR1 and CDR2 sequences are MNHEY and SVGAGI. The CDR3 spells CASSSRGTPQHF. In DNA, the CDR3 is TGTGCCAGCAGTTCCAGGGGGACGCCCCAGCATTTT.

The rearrangement uses TRBV5-4 and TRBJ1-5, with D maybe TRBD1 (6 bases). Germline V gene sequence: CDR1 SGHNT, CDR2 YYREEE (reference sequence). Trimming left V 3 bases short and J 3 bases short, with 7 bases between. There are 13 residues in the CDR3. The CDR3 bases are TGTGCCAGCAGCTGGGGACACAATCAGCCCCAGCATTTT. This sequence encodes CASSWGHNQPQHF.

This clone is a singleton in its sample. The gene calls are TRBV5-1 and TRBJ2-1; 13 bases align to TRBD2. V was clipped by 0 bases and J by 4 bases; unmatched bases: 1. Germline V gene sequence: CDR1 SGHRS, CDR2 YFSETQ. This CDR3 comprises 16 residues. This CDR3 is CASSLGLAGGYNEQFF. For the CDR3, the DNA is TGCGCCAGCAGCTTGGGACTAGCGGGGGGATACAATGAGCAGTTCTTC.